These 16 T cell receptor beta chains came from one sample sequenced in a study of blood T cells in healthy people across ages. Sample-barcoded 5' priming and a J-beta primer mix drove a second PCR of roughly 7 to 11 cycles. TCRdb re-derived calls from the 5' RACE reads in MiXCR, one entry per CDR3 protein. Of about 650,000 distinct CDR3 sequences in the sample, roughly 32% were seen once. The sequencing sample was made of blood. The source of these receptors is a woman of 80 years or more in good health.

There are many counts of this clonotype. The V call is TRBV20-1, the J call TRBJ1-2, with 10 positions matching TRBD1. The CDR3 totals 17 residues. Germline lookup yields CDR1 DFQATT and CDR2 SNEGSKA (reference sequence). The junction had 11 bases not matched to a gene; V was cut back by 3 bases and J by 1 base. CDR3 amino acids: CSASPGTGDSFNYGYTF. The CDR3 DNA reads as TGCAGTGCTAGCCCCGGGACAGGGGACTCCTTTAACTATGGCTACACCTTC.

This clonotype has a count of ten or more. The V and J genes are TRBV11-3 and TRBJ2-7; 7 bases agree with TRBD2. V lost 1 base to trimming and J lost 0 bases; unmatched junction nucleotides: 12. The CDR3 is 18 residues long. Per germline, CDR1 SGHNT and CDR2 YENEEA. The CDR3 here is CASSLGGRGRLSSYEQYF. The CDR3 bases are TGTGCCAGCAGCTTAGGGGGGAGGGGAAGATTGTCCTCCTACGAGCAGTACTTC.

For this clonotype: A much larger clone differs by one base, so this may be a read error. The chain joins TRBV28 to TRBJ2-5, with no clear D. Trimming cost V 3 bases and J 11 bases, with 13 bases left between them. CDR1 and CDR2 from the germline V gene are MDHEN and SYDVKM. There are 12 residues in the CDR3. CDR3 residues: CASSFPFSEQYF. The CDR3 bases are TGTGCCAGCAGTTTCCCATTCTCTGAGCAGTACTTC.

The chain carries TRBV3-1 and TRBJ2-5; D gene unclear. This CDR3 has 13 amino acids. Looked up from germline, CDR1 is LGHDT and CDR2 is YNNKEL (reference sequence). Trimming shortened V by 4 bases and J by 5 bases, and 11 bases separated the two germline ends. The CDR3 sequence is CASSLVELETQYF. CDR3 bases: TGTGCCAGCAGCCTCGTCGAGTTGGAGACCCAGTACTTC.

This clonotype came up many times. CDR3 DNA: TGTGCCAGCAGCTTGGGAAGGACTAGCGGGGGTACGCAGTATTTT. Its protein product is CASSLGRTSGGTQYF. J is TRBJ2-3 and V is TRBV7-2; TRBD2 matches 13 bases. CDR3 length equals 15 residues. Looked up from germline, CDR1 is SGHTA and CDR2 is FQGNSA. V shed 3 bases, J shed 8 bases, and the junction held 5 bases outside the gene matches.

This clonotype was detected ten times or more. The chain has TRBV20-1 and TRBJ2-3, with D possibly matching TRBD2 (7 bases). Trimming took 0 bases from V and 3 from J, leaving 10 bases between them. Germline lookup yields CDR1 DFQATT and CDR2 SNEGSKA (reference sequence). The CDR3 sequence is 14 residues long. The CDR3 nucleotides read TGCAGTGCTAGAGAGCGGGGGCTGACAGATACGCAGTATTTT. Its protein product is CSARERGLTDTQYF.

As to this clonotype: A clone one base away is much larger, so this may be a read error. The chain joins TRBV2 to TRBJ2-5; TRBD1 matches 8 bases. Germline loops: CDR1 SNHLY, CDR2 FYNNEI. This CDR3 has 15 amino acids. The CDR3 coding sequence is TGTGCCAGCAGTGAAGGAGGGACAGGACAAGGGACCCAGTACTTC. This translates into CASSEGGTGQGTQYF.

CDR3 in amino acids: CASSFSRTGVGEAFF. In nucleotides, the CDR3 is TGTGCCAGCAGTTTCAGCAGAACAGGGGTCGGTGAAGCTTTCTTT. This rearrangement joins TRBV12-3 or TRBV12-4 to TRBJ1-1; 7 bases match TRBD1. Trimming removed 3 bases from V and 7 bases from J; junction bases left unmatched: 11. The CDR3 totals 15 residues.

At least ten counts were recorded for this clonotype. The rearrangement joins TRBV9 to TRBJ2-5; TRBD2 matches at 8 bases. Germline CDR1 SGDLS, CDR2 YYNGEE. J was trimmed by 5 bases and V by 0 bases; bases with no gene match: 9. This CDR3 has 16 amino acids. The CDR3 is CASSVESGGNYETQYF. For the CDR3, the DNA is TGTGCCAGCAGCGTAGAGAGCGGGGGCAACTATGAGACCCAGTACTTC.

This clonotype was seen a handful of times. The chain employs TRBV6-2 or TRBV6-3 and TRBJ1-1; TRBD1 agrees at 9 bases. In germline, CDR1 is MNHEY, CDR2 SVGEGT. The CDR3 runs to 16 residues. V gave up 5 bases and J gave up 0 bases; unmatched junction bases: 7. CDR3 DNA: TGTGCCAGCAGTCGCGGACAGGGGTATATGAACACTGAAGCTTTCTTT. Its protein is CASSRGQGYMNTEAFF.

This clonotype was observed a handful of times. The rearrangement uses TRBV6-1 and TRBJ1-1; D is undetermined. CDR1 and CDR2 (germline): MNHNS, SASEGT. This CDR3 is built from 12 residues. V was shortened by 7 bases and J by 6 bases, with 12 bases between the two germline ends. CDR3 sequence: CASTIGLPEAFF. The CDR3 DNA reads as TGTGCCAGCACCATCGGGTTGCCTGAAGCTTTCTTT.

As concerns this clonotype: A much larger clone lies one base from this, so it may be a read error. The rearrangement links TRBV12-3 or TRBV12-4 to TRBJ2-3; a possible D gene is TRBD2 (5 bases). The CDR3 contains 14 residues. The DNA of the CDR3 is TGTGCCAGCAGTTTACGGCTAGCCGCAGATTCGCAGTATTTT. Translation: CASSLRLAADSQYF.

This chain links TRBV30 with TRBJ1-2, with 8 positions matching TRBD1. This CDR3 comprises 16 residues. V gave up 3 bases and J gave up 4 bases; unmatched junction bases: 13. Germline CDR1 and CDR2: GTSNPN and SVGIG (reference sequence). The CDR3 DNA follows: TGTGCCTGGAGGGACAGGGTGGGATGGTTCGGCTATGGCTACACCTTC. Its translation: CAWRDRVGWFGYGYTF. Full variable domain (missing parts from reference TRBV30 and TRBJ1-2): SQTIHQWPATLVQPVGSPLSLECTVEGTSNPNLYWYRQAAGRGLQLLFYSVGIGQISSEVPQNLSASRPQDRQFILSSKKLLLSDSGFYLCAWRDRVGWFGYGYTFGSGTRLTVV.

The rearrangement joins TRBV7-8 to TRBJ1-1; TRBD1 is a possible D gene (5 bases). The CDR3 loop spans 14 amino acids. Trimming left V 5 bases short and J 5 bases short, with 15 bases between. Per the germline V gene, CDR1 is SGHVS and CDR2 is FQNEAQ. The DNA for the CDR3 is TGTGCCAGCAGCCGGGGGGGGACCGGAACTGAAGCTTTCTTT. Residues: CASSRGGTGTEAFF.

The rearrangement uses TRBV5-1 and TRBJ2-4; either TRBD1 or TRBD2 may supply D (6 bases each). CDR1 SGHRS and CDR2 YFSETQ come from the germline V gene. Trimming shortened V by 2 bases and J by 5 bases, and 11 bases separated the two germline ends. CDR3 length: 14 residues. In nucleotides, the CDR3 is TGCGCCAGCAGCTTAGGGGGGACTCAAAACATTCAGTACTTC. Translation gives CASSLGGTQNIQYF.

Comment on this clonotype: A much larger clone differs from this one at a single base, so this may be a read error. The V call is TRBV24-1, the J call TRBJ2-7, with TRBD2 matching 9 bases. This CDR3 spans 14 amino acids. Per germline, CDR1 KGHDR and CDR2 SFDVKD. V dropped 4 bases and J dropped 7; count of bases not matched to a gene: 7. The DNA of the CDR3 is TGTGCCACCAGTGAGGGCGGGGGGGCGTTTGAGCAGTACTTC. Amino acids: CATSEGGGAFEQYF.